These T cell receptor beta chains were read from a single sample in a study of a mutant IDH1 vaccine in newly diagnosed glioma. Sequenced by immunoSEQ multiplex PCR; TCRdb stores in-frame clones only, minus some. The sample carries 50,000 to 70,000 clones, less than 90% recorded once. These receptors have no identified antigens. The specimen was PBMCs, collected from a glioma patient whose treatment included an IDH1 peptide vaccine. These receptors came from a man in his forties with glioma. CDR3s leave out the opening cysteine and the closing phenylalanine or tryptophan. A D gene is named only where the DNA matches it firmly.

v_call: TRBV11-2; j_call: TRBJ1-4; d_call: .; cdr3_aa: ASSPRGNEKLF
v_call: TRBV5-1; j_call: TRBJ2-5; d_call: .; cdr3_aa: ASSLVPDIRETQY
v_call: TRBV19; j_call: TRBJ2-7; d_call: TRBD2; cdr3_aa: ASRRGGASSYEQY
v_call: TRBV28; j_call: TRBJ1-5; d_call: .; cdr3_aa: ASSSTGLSNQPQH
v_call: TRBV15; j_call: TRBJ2-7; d_call: .; cdr3_aa: ATSRVGGLPPYEQY